These 2 T cell receptor beta chains came from one sample sequenced in a study of T cells in Graves' hyperthyroidism and ophthalmopathy (dated by TCRdb to between 2018 and 2021). The library was obtained by multiplex PCR. Sequenced using an Illumina HiSeq 2000. The TCR beta CDR3 regions were amplified from RNA transcripts. The TCR CDR3 was subjected to a first round of RT-PCR using the HTBI primer set and the Qiagen OneStep RT-PCR kit. The public sequencing data were trimmed at Q25 with fastp and processed into clonotypes with MiXCR by TCRdb, which kept only in-frame beta chains. Each entry merges the rows of one CDR3 protein and shows their most common DNA and genes. The table for this sample lists more than 650,000 distinct CDR3 sequences; about 15% of them were counted only once. The ten largest clonotypes hold around 9.6% of the sample. The sequenced sample was blood. Every receptor here comes from a woman under 30 with Graves' hyperthyroidism.

The V call is TRBV4-3, the J call TRBJ2-1, with 11 bases fitting TRBD2. In germline, CDR1 is LGHNA, CDR2 YSLEER. V shed 0 bases, J shed 9 bases, and the junction held 1 base outside the gene matches. This CDR3 is 14 amino acids long. CDR3 nucleotides: TGCGCCAGCAGCCAAGATGGACTAGCGGGTGAGCAGTTCTTC. Translating gives CASSQDGLAGEQFF.

This clonotype was seen more than once but under ten times. This rearrangement joins TRBV5-1 to TRBJ1-2; D not certain. Germline values: CDR1 SGHRS, CDR2 YFSETQ. Trimming removed 0 bases at V and 4 bases at J, with 10 bases between. This CDR3 spans 14 amino acids. The DNA of the CDR3 is TGCGCCAGCAGCTTGGACGGCAGTTCCTATGGCTACACCTTC. This codes for CASSLDGSSYGYTF. Together with reference TRBV5-1 and TRBJ1-2, the CDR3 gives the full variable domain: KAGVTQTPRYLIKTRGQQVTLSCSPISGHRSVSWYQQTPGQGLQFLFEYFSETQRNKGNFPGRFSGRQFSNSRSEMNVSTLELGDSALYLCASSLDGSSYGYTFGSGTRLTVV.